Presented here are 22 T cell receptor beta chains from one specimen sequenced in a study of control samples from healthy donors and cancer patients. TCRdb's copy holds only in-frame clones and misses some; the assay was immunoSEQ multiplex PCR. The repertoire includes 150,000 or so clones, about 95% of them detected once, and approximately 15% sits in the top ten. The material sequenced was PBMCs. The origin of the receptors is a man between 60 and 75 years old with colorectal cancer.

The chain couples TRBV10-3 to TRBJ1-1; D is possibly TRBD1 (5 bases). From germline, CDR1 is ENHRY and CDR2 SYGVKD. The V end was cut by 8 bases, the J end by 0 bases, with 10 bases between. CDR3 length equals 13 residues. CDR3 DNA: TGTGCCATCGGGGCTGCGATGAACACTGAAGCTTTCTTT. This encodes CAIGAAMNTEAFF.

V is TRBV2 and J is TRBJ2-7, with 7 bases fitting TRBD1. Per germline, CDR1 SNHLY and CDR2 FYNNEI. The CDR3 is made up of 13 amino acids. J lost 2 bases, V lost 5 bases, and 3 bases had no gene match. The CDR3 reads CASSPTGTYEQYF. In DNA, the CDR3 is TGTGCCAGCAGTCCGACAGGGACCTACGAGCAGTACTTC.

CDR3 sequence reads: CASSQGGGTYNEQFF. Here the CDR3 DNA reads TGCGCCAGCAGCCAAGGGGGCGGGACTTACAATGAGCAGTTCTTC. The chain couples TRBV4-1 to TRBJ2-1, with D possibly matching TRBD2 (6 bases). Germline CDR1 is MGHRA and CDR2 is YSYEKL. The CDR3 is made up of 15 amino acids. Trimming took off 1 base at V and 4 bases at J, with 11 bases between the two ends.

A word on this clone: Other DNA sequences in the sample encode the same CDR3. CDR3 nucleotide sequence: TGTGCCAGCAGCTTATCAGACAGGGGGCGGGAGACCCAGTACTTC. Translated, it gives CASSLSDRGRETQYF. The chain carries TRBV7-2 and TRBJ2-5; 10 bases fit TRBD1. Germline assignment: CDR1 SGHTA and CDR2 FQGNSA. The V segment lost 2 bases and the J segment 5 bases; nucleotides outside the gene matches: 5. The CDR3 has 15 residues. Variable domain in full (rest from reference TRBV7-2 and TRBJ2-5): GAGVSQSPSNKVTEKGKDVELRCDPISGHTALYWYRQSLGQGLEFLIYFQGNSAPDKSGLPSDRFSAERTGGSVSTLTIQRTQQEDSAVYLCASSLSDRGRETQYFGPGTRLLVL.

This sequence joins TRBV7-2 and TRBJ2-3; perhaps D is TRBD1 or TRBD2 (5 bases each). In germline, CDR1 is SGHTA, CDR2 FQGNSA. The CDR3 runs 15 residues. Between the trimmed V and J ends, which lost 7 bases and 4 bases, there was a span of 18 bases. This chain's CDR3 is CASTQRSGSADTQYF. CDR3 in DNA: TGTGCCAGCACCCAAAGGTCAGGGAGCGCAGATACGCAGTATTTT.

The CDR3 DNA is TGTGCCAGCAGCTTAGGTTCCGGACGTGAAGCTTTCTTT. Translated, it gives CASSLGSGREAFF. The rearrangement links TRBV7-9 to TRBJ1-1; D gene unclear. Germline CDR1 and CDR2: SEHNR and FQNEAQ (reference sequence). Trimming removed 1 base at V and 7 bases at J, with 10 bases between. The CDR3 loop spans 13 amino acids.

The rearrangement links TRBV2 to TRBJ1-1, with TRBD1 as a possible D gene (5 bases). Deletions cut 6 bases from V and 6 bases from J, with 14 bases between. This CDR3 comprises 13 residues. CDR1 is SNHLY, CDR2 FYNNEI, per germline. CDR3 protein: CASRTGPGAEAFF. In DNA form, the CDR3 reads TGTGCCAGCAGAACAGGCCCTGGGGCTGAAGCTTTCTTT. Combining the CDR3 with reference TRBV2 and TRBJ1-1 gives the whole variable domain EPEVTQTPSHQVTQMGQEVILRCVPISNHLYFYWYRQILGQKVEFLVSFYNNEISEKSEIFDDQFSVERPDGSNFTLKIRSTKLEDSAMYFCASRTGPGAEAFFGQGTRLTVV.

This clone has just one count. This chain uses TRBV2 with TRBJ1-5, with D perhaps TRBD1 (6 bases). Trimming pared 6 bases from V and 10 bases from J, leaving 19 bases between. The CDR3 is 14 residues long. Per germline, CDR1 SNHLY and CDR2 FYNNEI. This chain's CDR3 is CASRAGEGVRPQHF. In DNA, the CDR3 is TGTGCCAGCAGGGCAGGGGAGGGGGTGAGACCCCAGCATTTT.

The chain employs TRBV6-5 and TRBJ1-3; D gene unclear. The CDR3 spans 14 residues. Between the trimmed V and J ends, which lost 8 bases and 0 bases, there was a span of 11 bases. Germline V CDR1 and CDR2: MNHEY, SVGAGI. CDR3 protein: CASGIGYSGNTIYF. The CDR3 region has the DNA TGTGCCAGCGGAATCGGATACTCTGGAAACACCATATATTTT.

This CDR3 reads CASSIVRGASSNQPQHF. The CDR3 bases are TGTGCCAGTAGTATAGTGAGGGGGGCCAGCAGCAATCAGCCCCAGCATTTT. The V and J genes are TRBV19 and TRBJ1-5; D possibly corresponds to TRBD1 (6 bases). The V gene's germline CDR1 is LNHDA and CDR2 SQIVND (reference sequence). CDR3 length: 17 residues. V was cut by 1 base and J by 1 base, with 14 bases left in between.

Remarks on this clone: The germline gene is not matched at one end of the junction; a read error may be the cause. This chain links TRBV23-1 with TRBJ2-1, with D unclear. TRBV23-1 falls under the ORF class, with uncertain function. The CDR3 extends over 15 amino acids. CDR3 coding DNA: TGCGCCAGCAGTCCTCGGCTGTTAAACTACAATGGGCAGTTCTTC. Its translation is CASSPRLLNYNGQFF.

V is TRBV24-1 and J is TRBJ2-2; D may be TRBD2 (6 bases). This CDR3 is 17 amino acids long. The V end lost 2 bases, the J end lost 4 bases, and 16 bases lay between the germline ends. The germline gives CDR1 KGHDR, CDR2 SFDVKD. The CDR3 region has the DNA TGTGCCACCAGTGATTCCGGGGGAGGAGGTAGCACCGGGGAGCTGTTTTTT. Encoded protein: CATSDSGGGGSTGELFF.

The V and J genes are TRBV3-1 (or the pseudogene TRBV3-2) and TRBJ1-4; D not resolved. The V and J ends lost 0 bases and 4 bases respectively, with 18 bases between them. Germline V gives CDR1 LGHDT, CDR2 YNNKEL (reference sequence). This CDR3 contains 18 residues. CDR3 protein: CASSQDTMEGIDNEKLFF. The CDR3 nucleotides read TGTGCCAGCAGCCAAGATACAATGGAGGGCATCGATAATGAAAAACTGTTTTTT.

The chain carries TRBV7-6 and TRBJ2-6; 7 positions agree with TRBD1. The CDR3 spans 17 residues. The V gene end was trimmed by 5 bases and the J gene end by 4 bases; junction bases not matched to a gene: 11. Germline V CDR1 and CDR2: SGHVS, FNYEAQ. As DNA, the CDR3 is TGTGCCAGCAGCCGAATAACAGGGGCGACGGGGGCCAACGTCCTGACTTTC. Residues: CASSRITGATGANVLTF.

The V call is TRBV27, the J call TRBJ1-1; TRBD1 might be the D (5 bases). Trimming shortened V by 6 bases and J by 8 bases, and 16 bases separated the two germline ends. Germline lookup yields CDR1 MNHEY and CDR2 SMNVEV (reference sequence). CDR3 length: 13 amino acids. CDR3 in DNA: TGTGCCAGCAGCCGTTCTATATCAGGGGAAGCTTTCTTT. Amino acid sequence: CASSRSISGEAFF.

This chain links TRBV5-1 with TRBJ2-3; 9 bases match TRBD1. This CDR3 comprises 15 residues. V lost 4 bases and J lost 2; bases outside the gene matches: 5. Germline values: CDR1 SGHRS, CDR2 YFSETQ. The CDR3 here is CASSPGQGDTDTQYF. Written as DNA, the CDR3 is TGCGCCAGCAGCCCGGGACAGGGAGACACAGATACGCAGTATTTT.

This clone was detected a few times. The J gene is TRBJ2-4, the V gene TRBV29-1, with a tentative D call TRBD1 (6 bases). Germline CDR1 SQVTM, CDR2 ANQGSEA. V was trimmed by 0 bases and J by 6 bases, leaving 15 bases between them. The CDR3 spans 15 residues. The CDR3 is CSVEDLGQGGNIQYF. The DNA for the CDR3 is TGCAGCGTTGAAGATCTGGGACAAGGTGGAAACATTCAGTACTTC.

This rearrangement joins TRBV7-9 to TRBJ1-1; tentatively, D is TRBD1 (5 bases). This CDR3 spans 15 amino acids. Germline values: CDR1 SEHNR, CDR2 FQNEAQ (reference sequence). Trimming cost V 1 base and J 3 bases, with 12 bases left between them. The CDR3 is CASSLGDPPDTEAFF. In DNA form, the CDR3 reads TGTGCCAGCAGCTTAGGGGACCCCCCGGACACTGAAGCTTTCTTT.

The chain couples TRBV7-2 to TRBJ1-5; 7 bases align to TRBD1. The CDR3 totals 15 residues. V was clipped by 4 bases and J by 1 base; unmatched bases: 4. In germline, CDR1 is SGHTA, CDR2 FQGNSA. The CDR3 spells CASSSRGGSNQPQHF. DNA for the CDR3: TGTGCCAGCAGCTCCAGGGGGGGAAGCAATCAGCCCCAGCATTTT. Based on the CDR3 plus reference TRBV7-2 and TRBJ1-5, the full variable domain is GAGVSQSPSNKVTEKGKDVELRCDPISGHTALYWYRQSLGQGLEFLIYFQGNSAPDKSGLPSDRFSAERTGGSVSTLTIQRTQQEDSAVYLCASSSRGGSNQPQHFGDGTRLSIL.

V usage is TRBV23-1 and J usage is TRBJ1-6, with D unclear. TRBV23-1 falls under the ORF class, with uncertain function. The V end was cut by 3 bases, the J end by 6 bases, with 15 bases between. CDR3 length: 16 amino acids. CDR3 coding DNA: TGCGCCAGCAGTCACGGCAGGCGGAAGGGTAATTCACCCCTCCACTTT. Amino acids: CASSHGRRKGNSPLHF.

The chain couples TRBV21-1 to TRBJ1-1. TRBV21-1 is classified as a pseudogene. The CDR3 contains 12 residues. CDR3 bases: TGTGCCAGCAGCTACTCCGACACTGAAGCTTTCTTT. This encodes CASSYSDTEAFF.

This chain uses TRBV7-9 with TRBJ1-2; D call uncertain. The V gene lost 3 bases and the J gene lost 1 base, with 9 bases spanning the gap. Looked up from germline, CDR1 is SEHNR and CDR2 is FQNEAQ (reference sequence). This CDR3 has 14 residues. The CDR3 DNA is TGTGCCAGCAGCTTTAGGCAGAGTAACTATGGCTACACCTTC. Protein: CASSFRQSNYGYTF.